A few counts support the clone carrying this T cell receptor beta chain. Its antigen is currently unknown. This entry comes from a study of ipilimumab plus nivolumab after autologous stem cell transplantation. On the study more broadly: A median of 8 nivolumab and five or six ipilimumab doses were given. Broader study findings: Authors suggest TCR repertoire, Treg phenotype and gut microbiota support further study.

Ipilimumab, 1 mg/kg, started 14 to 28 days after autologous transplant. Data came from immunoSEQ multiplex PCR; TCRdb stores just in-frame clones and leaves some out. Of 15,000 to 20,000 clones listed, approximately 79% were seen once; the top ten hold 35% to 40%. The receptor's source is a male donor with diffuse large B-cell lymphoma. Specimen: PBMCs, collected in a trial of ipilimumab plus nivolumab as post-transplant consolidation.

CDR3 nucleotide sequence: TGTGCCACCAGCAAGGGGACAGGATACGGCTACACCTTC. The encoded protein is CATSKGTGYGYTF. This rearrangement joins TRBV15 to TRBJ1-2, with 8 bases matching TRBD1. Germline lookup yields CDR1 LNHNV and CDR2 YYDKDF (reference sequence). The length of the CDR3 is 13 residues. The V gene end was trimmed by 4 bases and the J gene end by 8 bases; junction bases not matched to a gene: 6.